This passage covers 30 T cell receptor beta chains from one sample sequenced in a study of shared clonotypes between healthy human individuals. The method was immunoSEQ multiplex PCR; TCRdb's version includes in-frame clones alone and lacks a portion of them. The data hold about 980,000 clones, with less than 85% observed a single time. Sample: memory CD4+ T cells sorted from blood. As for subset: CD45RA-negative fraction. These receptor sequences come from a man younger than 30 in good health.

This clone was detected a few times. The rearrangement links TRBV28 to TRBJ1-6; TRBD1 matches 8 bases. The CDR3 consists of 15 residues. The junction had 6 bases not matched to a gene; V was cut back by 6 bases and J by 5 bases. Germline V gene lookup returns CDR1 MDHEN and CDR2 SYDVKM. The CDR3 region is CASSVVDRDNSPLHF. The CDR3 coding sequence is TGTGCCAGCAGCGTCGTGGACAGGGATAATTCACCCCTCCACTTT.

The gene calls are TRBV28 and TRBJ2-7, with 7 bases fitting TRBD1. The CDR3 runs 14 residues. In germline, CDR1 is MDHEN, CDR2 SYDVKM. Trimming removed 5 bases from V and 1 base from J; junction bases left unmatched: 5. In DNA form, the CDR3 reads TGTGCCAGCAGTAGGACAGGTATATCCTACGAGCAGTACTTC. It codes for CASSRTGISYEQYF. Together with reference TRBV28 and TRBJ2-7, the CDR3 gives the full variable domain: DVKVTQSSRYLVKRTGEKVFLECVQDMDHENMFWYRQDPGLGLRLIYFSYDVKMKEKGDIPEGYSVSREKKERFSLILESASTNQTSMYLCASSRTGISYEQYFGPGTRLTVT.

This clone was recorded a few times. This sequence joins TRBV7-9 and TRBJ1-3; D gene uncertain. Germline V lookup: CDR1 SEHNR, CDR2 FQNEAQ (reference sequence). The CDR3 runs to 9 residues. The V end lost 5 bases, the J end lost 12 bases, and 5 bases lay between the germline ends. The CDR3 is CASSLCIYF. The CDR3, as DNA: TGTGCCAGCAGCCTCTGCATATATTTT.

The rearrangement joins TRBV10-3 to TRBJ1-1; D call uncertain. The CDR3 is made up of 13 amino acids. Germline V gene lookup returns CDR1 ENHRY and CDR2 SYGVKD. Trimming pared 7 bases from V and 0 bases from J, leaving 9 bases between. The CDR3 nucleotides read TGTGCCATCACAGGCGGATTGAACACTGAAGCTTTCTTT. Translated: CAITGGLNTEAFF.

This clone was picked up one time. The rearrangement joins TRBV10-3 to TRBJ2-3; 8 nucleotides line up with TRBD2. Germline V CDR1 and CDR2: ENHRY, SYGVKD. The V and J ends lost 5 bases and 4 bases, in that order; junction bases with no gene match: 11. The CDR3 has 16 residues. The CDR3 nucleotides are TGTGCCATCAGTCCCTCAGGAGCGGGAGCAGCAGATACGCAGTATTTT. Translation gives CAISPSGAGAADTQYF.

Here the CDR3 DNA reads TGTGCCATCACCCGGGACGGATACTACGAGCAGTACTTC. Amino acid sequence: CAITRDGYYEQYF. The J gene is TRBJ2-7, the V gene TRBV10-3; D tentatively reads TRBD1 or TRBD2 (5 bases each). In germline, CDR1 is ENHRY, CDR2 SYGVKD. The CDR3 is made up of 13 amino acids. With 7 bases removed from V and 3 bases from J, the gap between germline ends came to 13 bases.

The V gene is TRBV5-1, the J gene TRBJ2-4; D gene uncertain. Between the trimmed V and J ends, which lost 4 bases and 0 bases, there was a span of 14 bases. The CDR3 spans 16 residues. CDR1 is SGHRS and CDR2 is YFSETQ in the germline V gene. CDR3 loop: CASSPLPALAKNIQYF. Here the CDR3 DNA reads TGCGCCAGCAGCCCTCTGCCAGCCTTAGCCAAAAACATTCAGTACTTC.

V usage is TRBV5-1 and J usage is TRBJ1-4; unclear D gene. Germline lookup yields CDR1 SGHRS and CDR2 YFSETQ. The CDR3 runs 19 residues. The ends were cut back, 0 bases at V and 0 bases at J, with 18 bases in the middle. In DNA, the CDR3 is TGCGCCAGCAGCTTGGGATGGGTGTCGAGCTATGCAACTAATGAAAAACTGTTTTTT. Protein product: CASSLGWVSSYATNEKLFF. Using reference TRBV5-1 and TRBJ1-4 for the parts outside the CDR3, the full variable domain is KAGVTQTPRYLIKTRGQQVTLSCSPISGHRSVSWYQQTPGQGLQFLFEYFSETQRNKGNFPGRFSGRQFSNSRSEMNVSTLELGDSALYLCASSLGWVSSYATNEKLFFGSGTQLSVL.

The chain has TRBV7-8 and TRBJ2-3; 8 nucleotides line up with TRBD1. J lost 4 bases, V lost 5 bases, and 5 bases had no gene match. This CDR3 contains 14 residues. Germline lookup yields CDR1 SGHVS and CDR2 FQNEAQ. The CDR3 DNA follows: TGTGCCAGCAGCAGGGGACAGGCGCCAGATACGCAGTATTTT. This codes for CASSRGQAPDTQYF.

V and J are TRBV4-3 and TRBJ2-3; the match to TRBD2 covers 7 bases. The germline gives CDR1 LGHNA, CDR2 YSLEER. The CDR3 spans 17 residues. V shed 0 bases, J shed 4 bases, and the junction held 10 bases outside the gene matches. Here the CDR3 reads CASSQDLGRDYSDTQYF. The DNA for the CDR3 is TGCGCCAGCAGCCAAGATTTGGGCCGGGACTATTCAGATACGCAGTATTTT.

The chain links TRBV28 to TRBJ2-1; 10 bases are shared with TRBD1. J gave up 7 bases and V 5 bases, and 8 bases lay outside the gene matches. Germline V gives CDR1 MDHEN, CDR2 SYDVKM. This CDR3 contains 15 residues. Here the CDR3 reads CASSPRQGALNEQFF. CDR3 coding DNA: TGTGCCAGCAGTCCCCGACAGGGGGCACTAAATGAGCAGTTCTTC.

This clone was found once. The rearrangement links TRBV11-2 to TRBJ2-2; D may be TRBD2 (6 bases). V was pared by 2 bases and J by 0 bases, with 16 bases between. The CDR3 is made up of 18 amino acids. CDR1 is SGHAT, CDR2 FQNNGV, per germline. The CDR3 DNA reads as TGTGCCAGCAGCTTAAGGGTTGGGCCTAGCGCGAACACCGGGGAGCTGTTTTTT. Translating it yields CASSLRVGPSANTGELFF.

This clone has just a few counts. This sequence joins TRBV5-1 and TRBJ2-1; TRBD1 aligns across 8 bases. The CDR3 loop spans 15 amino acids. Germline CDR1 SGHRS, CDR2 YFSETQ. Unmatched junction bases numbered 5, after V lost 3 bases and J lost 3 bases. CDR3 sequence reads: CASSSQGAVYNEQFF. The CDR3 DNA reads TGCGCCAGCAGCTCCCAGGGGGCTGTCTACAATGAGCAGTTCTTC.

The rearrangement joins TRBV25-1 to TRBJ1-2; D call uncertain. V lost 6 bases and J lost 2, with 13 bases in between. The CDR3 covers 14 residues. Germline V gene sequence: CDR1 MGHDK, CDR2 SYGVNS. DNA of the CDR3: TGTGCCAGCAGCCCCGAGGCGAGGAACTATGGCTACACCTTC. This gives the protein CASSPEARNYGYTF.

This chain joins TRBV2 and TRBJ2-2; 7 bases agree with TRBD2. The CDR3 has 13 residues. Trimming took 6 bases from V and 4 from J; bases not matched to a gene: 2. Germline-derived CDR1 and CDR2 are SNHLY and FYNNEI. This CDR3 reads CASRRGSTGELFF. The DNA for the CDR3 is TGTGCCAGCAGGCGGGGGAGCACCGGGGAGCTGTTTTTT.

Comments on this clone: This specimen includes other DNA sequences encoding the same CDR3. The genes are TRBV30 and TRBJ1-1; D remains unclear. Germline V gene data show CDR1 as GTSNPN and CDR2 as SVGIG (reference sequence). This CDR3 region has 14 residues. Trimming removed 2 bases at V and 0 bases at J, with 10 bases between. The CDR3 bases are TGTGCCTGGAGTAGAACCGAGATGAACACTGAAGCTTTCTTT. Translation: CAWSRTEMNTEAFF.

This clone was found a few times. This CDR3 is CASGQETQYF. The CDR3 DNA sequence: TGTGCCAGCGGCCAAGAGACCCAGTACTTC. The chain employs TRBV2 and TRBJ2-5; no definite D call. Germline assignment: CDR1 SNHLY and CDR2 FYNNEI. The V and J ends lost 8 bases and 1 base respectively, with 2 bases between them. CDR3 length: 10 residues. Looking up the rest from reference TRBV2 and TRBJ2-5 gives the full variable domain: EPEVTQTPSHQVTQMGQEVILRCVPISNHLYFYWYRQILGQKVEFLVSFYNNEISEKSEIFDDQFSVERPDGSNFTLKIRSTKLEDSAMYFCASGQETQYFGPGTRLLVL.

This clone showed up just a few times. This chain connects TRBV15 to TRBJ1-4, with 7 bases fitting TRBD1. The V gene end was trimmed by 0 bases and the J gene end by 14 bases; junction bases not matched to a gene: 12. The CDR3 extends over 15 amino acids. Germline CDR1 reads LNHNV; CDR2 reads YYDKDF (reference sequence). CDR3 in amino acids: CATSRDGQAGGGLFF. DNA of the CDR3: TGTGCCACCAGCAGAGATGGACAGGCCGGAGGGGGCCTGTTTTTT. The complete variable domain, with remaining parts taken from reference TRBV15 and TRBJ1-4, reads DAMVIQNPRYQVTQFGKPVTLSCSQTLNHNVMYWYQQKSSQAPKLLFHYYDKDFNNEADTPDNFQSRRPNTSFCFLDIRSPGLGDTAMYLCATSRDGQAGGGLFFGSGTQLSVL.

As concerns this clone: Other DNA sequences in this sample translate to the same CDR3. DNA for the CDR3: TGTGCCAGCAGTGGACAGGGGGGACAGCCCCAGCATTTT. Encoded protein: CASSGQGGQPQHF. V usage is TRBV2 and J usage is TRBJ1-5, with 9 positions matching TRBD1. V dropped 4 bases and J dropped 7; count of bases not matched to a gene: 2. Germline loops: CDR1 SNHLY, CDR2 FYNNEI. The CDR3 is made up of 13 amino acids.

This chain uses TRBV2 with TRBJ2-5; unclear D gene. CDR1 is SNHLY and CDR2 is FYNNEI in the germline V gene. V was trimmed by 6 bases and J by 2 bases, leaving 4 bases between them. CDR3 size: 11 residues. In DNA form, the CDR3 reads TGTGCCAGCAGGGATCAAGAGACCCAGTACTTC. The encoded protein is CASRDQETQYF.

This clone showed up just once. The rearrangement links TRBV6-1 to TRBJ1-1, with no clear D. This CDR3 is built from 15 residues. Germline CDR1 MNHNS, CDR2 SASEGT. Trimming took 7 bases from V and 3 from J, leaving 18 bases between them. The CDR3 loop reads CASIRMAGIDTEAFF. The CDR3 DNA reads TGTGCCAGCATCCGAATGGCGGGGATCGACACTGAAGCTTTCTTT.

The rearrangement links TRBV14 to TRBJ1-2; D uncertain. V was clipped by 0 bases and J by 4 bases, with 6 bases between them. Germline loops: CDR1 SGHDN, CDR2 FVKESK. The CDR3 spans 13 residues. CDR3 bases: TGTGCCAGCAGCCAAGATCACAGCTATGGCTACACCTTC. Translated: CASSQDHSYGYTF.

This sequence joins TRBV7-9 and TRBJ1-1; the match to TRBD1 covers 7 bases. V lost 5 bases, J lost 3 bases, and 9 bases stayed unmatched. The germline CDR1 and CDR2 sequences are SEHNR and FQNEAQ (reference sequence). The CDR3 runs 15 residues. In DNA, the CDR3 is TGTGCCAGCAGCCGTAACAGGGGTGGGTACACTGAAGCTTTCTTT. Translated, it gives CASSRNRGGYTEAFF.

The CDR3 region is CASSSQTAYGYTF. The CDR3 coding sequence is TGTGCCAGCAGCTCCCAGACAGCTTATGGCTACACCTTC. The chain employs TRBV7-9 and TRBJ1-2, with a weak D call TRBD1 (5 bases). CDR1 SEHNR and CDR2 FQNEAQ come from the germline V gene (reference sequence). The V gene lost 4 bases and the J gene lost 5 bases, with 11 bases spanning the gap. This CDR3 contains 13 residues.

CDR3 nucleotide sequence: TGCGCCAGCAGCCTCAGGGGGACTCAGGGAGACAATGAGCAGTTCTTC. This sequence encodes CASSLRGTQGDNEQFF. This chain connects TRBV5-1 to TRBJ2-1; perhaps TRBD1 as D (7 bases). Trimming pared 4 bases from V and 5 bases from J, leaving 19 bases between. CDR1 is SGHRS and CDR2 is YFSETQ in the germline V gene. This CDR3 is built from 16 residues. Complete variable domain (other parts from reference TRBV5-1 and TRBJ2-1): KAGVTQTPRYLIKTRGQQVTLSCSPISGHRSVSWYQQTPGQGLQFLFEYFSETQRNKGNFPGRFSGRQFSNSRSEMNVSTLELGDSALYLCASSLRGTQGDNEQFFGPGTRLTVL.

The J gene is TRBJ1-2, the V gene TRBV21-1. TRBV21-1 is given as a pseudogene. There are 20 residues in the CDR3. Here the CDR3 reads CASSKGLVKTTNFQIGGYTF. The CDR3 DNA follows: TGTGCCAGCAGCAAAGGACTAGTTAAGACAACCAACTTCCAAATTGGAGGCTACACCTTC.

In its sample, this clone was seen once. The chain couples TRBV11-2 to TRBJ2-7, with 8 bases that match TRBD2. This CDR3 contains 16 residues. Germline V lookup: CDR1 SGHAT, CDR2 FQNNGV. The V gene end was trimmed by 5 bases and the J gene end by 2 bases; junction bases not matched to a gene: 11. DNA for the CDR3: TGTGCCAGCAGCCGTGCCGGGGGGGACTCCCCCTACGAGCAGTACTTC. Translating gives CASSRAGGDSPYEQYF.

The V and J genes are TRBV11-2 and TRBJ2-5; D is perhaps TRBD2 (6 bases). CDR1 and CDR2 (germline): SGHAT, FQNNGV. Trimming removed 3 bases at V and 5 bases at J, with 16 bases between. This CDR3 is 15 amino acids long. CDR3 nucleotides: TGTGCCAGCAGCTTGAGTGACGGGGGTGGGGAGACCCAGTACTTC. Residues: CASSLSDGGGETQYF.

This clone was counted a single time. The V call is TRBV9, the J call TRBJ2-2; D not certain. Per the germline V gene, CDR1 is SGDLS and CDR2 is YYNGEE. The CDR3 sequence is 16 residues long. Deletions cut 0 bases from V and 0 bases from J, with 9 bases between. The CDR3, as DNA: TGTGCCAGCAGCGTAGATAGGACGGCGAACACCGGGGAGCTGTTTTTT. Translating it yields CASSVDRTANTGELFF.

This chain connects TRBV4-1 to TRBJ1-2; no clear D. CDR3 length: 15 residues. Germline CDR1 and CDR2: MGHRA and YSYEKL. Trimming took off 0 bases at V and 0 bases at J, with 8 bases between the two ends. The CDR3 bases are TGCGCCAGCAGCCAAGATGAGGCCACTAACTATGGCTACACCTTC. It codes for CASSQDEATNYGYTF.